This T cell receptor (beta chain) was documented in a study of blood T cells in healthy people across ages. From germline, CDR1 is MGHDK and CDR2 SYGVNS. The CDR3 totals 15 residues. Trimming cost V 4 bases and J 3 bases; bases outside gene matches: 8. Study-level points and caveats: More naive CD4+ cells and higher diversity marked long-lived donors relative to aged donors.

Then a second PCR, running roughly 6 to 12 cycles, was carried out with a sample-barcoded 5' primer and a J-beta primer mix. TCRdb redid the calling of the 5' RACE reads with MiXCR, one entry per CDR3 protein. The data show fewer than 1,200,000 distinct CDR3 sequences, with approximately 25% seen just once and around 0.7% held by the top ten. At least ten counts were recorded for this clonotype. Its antigen is not known. The sample was also linked to a second study, of T cells of mothers and their children. That study reports: Reads obtained per mother exceeded 10 million TCR beta CDR3 reads, with several million obtained per child. With unrelated pairs as the comparison, related mother-child pairs had a slightly higher overlap that was not significant. Evidence of persistent microchimeric T cell clones was absent.

Sequencing was carried out using blood. This clonotype was sampled from a girl aged 2 to 9 in good health. J is TRBJ2-5 and V is TRBV25-1, with 7 bases lining up with TRBD1. The CDR3 is CASSVAGGTEETQYF. In DNA form, the CDR3 reads TGTGCCAGCAGTGTAGCAGGGGGAACCGAAGAGACCCAGTACTTC.